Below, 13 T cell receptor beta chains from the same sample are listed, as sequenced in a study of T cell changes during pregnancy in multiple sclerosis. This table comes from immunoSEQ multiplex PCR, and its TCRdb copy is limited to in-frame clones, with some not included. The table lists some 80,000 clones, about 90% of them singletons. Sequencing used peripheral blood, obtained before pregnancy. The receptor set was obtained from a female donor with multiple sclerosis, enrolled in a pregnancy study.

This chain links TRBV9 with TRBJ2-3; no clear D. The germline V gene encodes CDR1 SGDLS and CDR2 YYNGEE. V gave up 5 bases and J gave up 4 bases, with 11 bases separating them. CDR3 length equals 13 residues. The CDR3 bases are TGTGCCAGCAGACCCGTCGGGTCAGATACGCAGTATTTT. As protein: CASRPVGSDTQYF.

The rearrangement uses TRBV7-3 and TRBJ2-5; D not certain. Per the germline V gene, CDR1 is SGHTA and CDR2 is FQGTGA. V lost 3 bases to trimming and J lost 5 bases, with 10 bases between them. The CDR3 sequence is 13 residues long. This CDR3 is CASSFGPRETQYF. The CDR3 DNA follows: TGTGCCAGCAGCTTTGGGCCCAGGGAGACCCAGTACTTC.

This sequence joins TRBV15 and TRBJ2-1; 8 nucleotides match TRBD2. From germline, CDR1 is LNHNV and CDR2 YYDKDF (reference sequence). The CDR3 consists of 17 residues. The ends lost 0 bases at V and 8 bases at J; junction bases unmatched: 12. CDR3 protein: CATSRDPGGLGWDEQFF. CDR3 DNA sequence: TGTGCCACCAGCAGAGACCCGGGGGGACTAGGTTGGGATGAGCAGTTCTTC.

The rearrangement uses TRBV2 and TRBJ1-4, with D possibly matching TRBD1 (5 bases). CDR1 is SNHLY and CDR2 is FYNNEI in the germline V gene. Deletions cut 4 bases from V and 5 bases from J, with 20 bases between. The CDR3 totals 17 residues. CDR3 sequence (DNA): TGTGCCAGCAGTGCAAATTGGGGCCTAGTCCGAAATGAAAAACTGTTTTTT. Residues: CASSANWGLVRNEKLFF. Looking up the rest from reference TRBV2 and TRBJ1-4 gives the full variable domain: EPEVTQTPSHQVTQMGQEVILRCVPISNHLYFYWYRQILGQKVEFLVSFYNNEISEKSEIFDDQFSVERPDGSNFTLKIRSTKLEDSAMYFCASSANWGLVRNEKLFFGSGTQLSVL.

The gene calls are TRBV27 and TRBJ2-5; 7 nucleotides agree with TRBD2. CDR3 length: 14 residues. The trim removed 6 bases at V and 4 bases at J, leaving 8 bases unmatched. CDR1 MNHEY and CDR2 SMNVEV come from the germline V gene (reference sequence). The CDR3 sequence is CASSKVGGAETQYF. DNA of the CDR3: TGTGCCAGCAGCAAGGTGGGAGGGGCAGAGACCCAGTACTTC.

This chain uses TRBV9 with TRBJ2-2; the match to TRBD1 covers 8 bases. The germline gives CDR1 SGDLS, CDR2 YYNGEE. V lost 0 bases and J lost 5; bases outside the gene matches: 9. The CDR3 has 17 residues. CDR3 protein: CASSVEGQGALTGELFF. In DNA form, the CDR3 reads TGTGCCAGCAGCGTAGAGGGCCAGGGGGCCCTGACCGGGGAGCTGTTTTTT.

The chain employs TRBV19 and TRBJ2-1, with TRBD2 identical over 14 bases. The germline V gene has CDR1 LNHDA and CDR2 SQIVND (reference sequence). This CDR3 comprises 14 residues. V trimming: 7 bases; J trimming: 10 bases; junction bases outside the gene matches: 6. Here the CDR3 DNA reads TGTGCCAGTAAGACTAGCGGGGGGGCAGAAGAGCAGTTCTTC. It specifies CASKTSGGAEEQFF.

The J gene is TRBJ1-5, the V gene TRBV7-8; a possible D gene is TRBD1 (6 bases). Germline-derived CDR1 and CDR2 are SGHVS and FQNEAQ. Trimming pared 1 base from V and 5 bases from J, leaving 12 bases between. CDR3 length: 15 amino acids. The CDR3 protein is CASSLDTGWDQPQHF. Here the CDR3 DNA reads TGTGCCAGCAGCTTAGACACAGGGTGGGATCAGCCCCAGCATTTT.

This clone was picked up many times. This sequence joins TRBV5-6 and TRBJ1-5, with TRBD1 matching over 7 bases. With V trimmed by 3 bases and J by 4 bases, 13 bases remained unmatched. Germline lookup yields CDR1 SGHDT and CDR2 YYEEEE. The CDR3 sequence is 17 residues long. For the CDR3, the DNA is TGTGCCAGCAGCTATCGACAGGGAACGAAAAGTAATCAGCCCCAGCATTTT. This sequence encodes CASSYRQGTKSNQPQHF.

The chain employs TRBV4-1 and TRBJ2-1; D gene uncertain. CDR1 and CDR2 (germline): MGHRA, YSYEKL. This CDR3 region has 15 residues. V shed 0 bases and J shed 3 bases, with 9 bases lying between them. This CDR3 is CASSQDYPVYNEQFF. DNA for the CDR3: TGCGCCAGCAGCCAAGACTACCCCGTCTACAATGAGCAGTTCTTC.

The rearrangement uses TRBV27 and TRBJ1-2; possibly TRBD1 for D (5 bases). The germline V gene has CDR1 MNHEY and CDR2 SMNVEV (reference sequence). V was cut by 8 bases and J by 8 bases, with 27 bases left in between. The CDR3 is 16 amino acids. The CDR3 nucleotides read TGTGCCAGCGGAAGAGACGTCGGGGGAAGGCTTTGGGGCTACACCTTC. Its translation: CASGRDVGGRLWGYTF.

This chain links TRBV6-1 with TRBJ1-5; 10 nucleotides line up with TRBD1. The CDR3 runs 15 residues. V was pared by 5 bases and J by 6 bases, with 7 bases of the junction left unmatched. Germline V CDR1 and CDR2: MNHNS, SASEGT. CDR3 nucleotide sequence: TGTGCCAGCAGTAACCGGGACAGGGGTGGTCAGCCCCAGCATTTT. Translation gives CASSNRDRGGQPQHF.

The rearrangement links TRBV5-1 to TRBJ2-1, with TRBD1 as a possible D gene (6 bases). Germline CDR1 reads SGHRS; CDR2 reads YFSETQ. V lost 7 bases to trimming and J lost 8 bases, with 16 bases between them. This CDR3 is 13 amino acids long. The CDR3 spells CASGTMVNDEQFF. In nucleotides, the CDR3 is TGCGCCAGCGGGACAATGGTAAACGATGAGCAGTTCTTC.